The entry below gives a single T cell receptor (beta chain) sequence along with its context. Its antigen remains unidentified. The sample originates from a study of cytomegalovirus exposure and HLA in healthy donors. V lost 5 bases to trimming and J lost 5 bases, with 16 bases between them. There are 15 residues in the CDR3. Germline V lookup: CDR1 SGHDT, CDR2 YYEEEE. PCR employed 60 Vbeta and 13 Jbeta primers. Per the authors' pipeline: Unique TCR beta chains totaled 65 million to 95 million in a later count, with approximately 11 million of them shared. Sequencing was performed with immunoSEQ multiplex PCR; in TCRdb, only in-frame clones are kept and a portion is missing. V and J calls and clone size are as listed in that table; D and trimming were resolved from the DNA. The sample table includes approximately 76,000 clones. Study results and caveats: The study recorded 150 to 200 TCR beta chains that were cytomegalovirus-associated. Most TCR sequences showed up rarely, but some public TCRs showed up in many donors.

V and J are TRBV5-6 and TRBJ2-2, with D possibly TRBD2 on 5 matching bases. Material: PBMCs. This TCR derives from a man aged 18-30 years in good health and CMV-seropositive. CDR3 bases: TGTGCCAGCAGTTCCCGGGTCCGCGGGACCGGGGAGCTGTTTTTT. It codes for CASSSRVRGTGELFF.